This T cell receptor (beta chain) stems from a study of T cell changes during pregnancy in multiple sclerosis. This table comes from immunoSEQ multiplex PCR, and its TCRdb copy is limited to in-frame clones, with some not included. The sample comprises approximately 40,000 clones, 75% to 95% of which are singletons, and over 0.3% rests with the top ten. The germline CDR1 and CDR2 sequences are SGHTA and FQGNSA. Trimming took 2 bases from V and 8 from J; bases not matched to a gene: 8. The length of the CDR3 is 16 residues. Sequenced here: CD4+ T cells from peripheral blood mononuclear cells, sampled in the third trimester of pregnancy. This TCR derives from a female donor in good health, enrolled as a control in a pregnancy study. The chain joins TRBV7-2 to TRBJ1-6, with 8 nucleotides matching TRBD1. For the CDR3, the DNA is TGTGCCAGCAGCTTATCTTTTGTGACAGGGGATTCACCCCTCCACTTT. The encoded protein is CASSLSFVTGDSPLHF.